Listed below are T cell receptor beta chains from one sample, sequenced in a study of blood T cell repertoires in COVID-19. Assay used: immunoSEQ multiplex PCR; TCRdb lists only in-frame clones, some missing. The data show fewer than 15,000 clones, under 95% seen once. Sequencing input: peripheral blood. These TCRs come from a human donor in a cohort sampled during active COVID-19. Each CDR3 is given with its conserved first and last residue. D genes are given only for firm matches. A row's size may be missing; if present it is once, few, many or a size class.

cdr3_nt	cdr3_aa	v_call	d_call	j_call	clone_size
TGTGCCAGCAGCCAGCCCCCGGCTAGCGGGAGAGTTGGTTCCTACAATGAGCAGTTCTTC	CASSQPPASGRVGSYNEQFF	TRBV28	TRBD2	TRBJ2-1	-
TGCGCCAGCAGCCAATTTCCTAGCGACGACAATGAGCAGTTCTTC	CASSQFPSDDNEQFF	TRBV4-1	-	TRBJ2-1	-
TGTGCCAGTATGTACCCTGGGCACACTGAAGCTTTCTTT	CASMYPGHTEAFF	TRBV19	-	TRBJ1-1	-
TGCGCCAGCAGCTTGGCCTCTATGACAGGGATAGCTTTCTTT	CASSLASMTGIAFF	TRBV5-1	TRBD1	TRBJ1-1	-
TGTGCCAGCACTTACAGACAGGGGATGGGGACTGAAGCTTTCTTT	CASTYRQGMGTEAFF	TRBV19	TRBD1	TRBJ1-1	-
TGTGCCAGTAGTCCATCAGGTAGCGGGAGAGTAGATACGCAGTATTTT	CASSPSGSGRVDTQYF	TRBV19	TRBD2	TRBJ2-3	-
TGTGCCAGCAGTTTAGTATCAGGGAGGGGCAATCAGCCCCAGCATTTT	CASSLVSGRGNQPQHF	TRBV28	-	TRBJ1-5	-
TGTGCCAGCAGCTCGGCTTGGGAGGCTCAGCCCCAGCATTTT	CASSSAWEAQPQHF	TRBV5-5	-	TRBJ1-5	-
TGTGCCAGCAGTGAAGCGGCAGGGGGCTCGTGGGCCCAGTACTTC	CASSEAAGGSWAQYF	TRBV2	TRBD1	TRBJ2-5	-
TGCAGTGCTGGCCAGGGTTCCGAGCAGTACTTC	CSAGQGSEQYF	TRBV20-1	-	TRBJ2-7	-
TGTGCCAGCAGCAGGGAGGATCAGCCCCAGCATTTT	CASSREDQPQHF	TRBV4-2	-	TRBJ1-5	few
TGCGCCAGCAGTGTAACCGAGGGGGGGATCACTGAAGCTTTCTTT	CASSVTEGGITEAFF	TRBV10-1	-	TRBJ1-1	few
TGTGCCAGCAGTTACTCGCCTGAACAGGGCAGCTCCTATAATTCACCCCTCCACTTT	CASSYSPEQGSSYNSPLHF	TRBV6-2/TRBV6-3	-	TRBJ1-6	once
TGTGCCTTACAACGGGGGACCGGGGAGCTGTTTTTT	CALQRGTGELFF	TRBV10-3	-	TRBJ2-2	-
TGTGCCAGCAGCTTAGTTGGACAGGGTGGCGAGCAGTACTTC	CASSLVGQGGEQYF	TRBV7-6	TRBD1	TRBJ2-7	few
TGTGCCAGCAGCTTTCTAGGTTTCTCAGATACGCAGTATTTT	CASSFLGFSDTQYF	TRBV5-5	-	TRBJ2-3	-
TGCGCCAGCAGTGACGGTTATAGCAATCAGCCCCAGCATTTT	CASSDGYSNQPQHF	TRBV10-1	-	TRBJ1-5	-
TGTGCCAGCAGCCCCGCACCAGGGTTAAGCTCCTACGAGCAGTACTTC	CASSPAPGLSSYEQYF	TRBV4-2	-	TRBJ2-7	-
TGTGCCAGTAGTGTCCCGACCCGGGTTCCTGGCTCTGGAAACACCATATATTTT	CASSVPTRVPGSGNTIYF	TRBV19	-	TRBJ1-3	-
TGTGCCAGCAGTCCGGGGTCAGATACGCAGTATTTT	CASSPGSDTQYF	TRBV12-3/TRBV12-4	-	TRBJ2-3	-
TGTGCCAGCAGTTGGACAGGGGCCGGGGAGCTGTTTTTT	CASSWTGAGELFF	TRBV12-3/TRBV12-4	TRBD1	TRBJ2-2	-
TGTGCCAGCAGTTACCCCTCTGAGCGGGGGACACTCCAAGAGACCCAGTACTTC	CASSYPSERGTLQETQYF	TRBV6-2/TRBV6-3	TRBD2	TRBJ2-5	-
TGTGCCAGTAGTGGACGAATTGGGACAGGGGCAGATACGCAGTATTTT	CASSGRIGTGADTQYF	TRBV19	TRBD1	TRBJ2-3	-
TGCGCCAGCAGCCGGGCACAGGTACCCACTGAAGCTTTCTTT	CASSRAQVPTEAFF	TRBV5-1	-	TRBJ1-1	-
TGTGCCAGCAGTAGGGACAGGGGCCCTTCCAATGAGCAGTTCTTC	CASSRDRGPSNEQFF	TRBV6-5	TRBD1	TRBJ2-1	-
TGTGCCAGCAGTACAGGACAGCAATATCAGCCCCAGCATTTT	CASSTGQQYQPQHF	TRBV6-5	-	TRBJ1-5	-
TGTGCCAGCAGTCTCTCGAACACTGAAGCTTTCTTT	CASSLSNTEAFF	TRBV6-2/TRBV6-3	-	TRBJ1-1	-
TGTGCCAGTAGTCCAGGACTAGTCGGGGGTGAGCAGTTCTTC	CASSPGLVGGEQFF	TRBV19	TRBD2	TRBJ2-1	-
TGTGCCAGCAGCCAGCGGGAGATACCCCGAGACGAGCAGTTCTTC	CASSQREIPRDEQFF	TRBV7-9	TRBD2	TRBJ2-1	-
TGTGCCAGCAGCGGAGGAATCGGAGGGGGCGTTTGGGATGAGCAGTTCTTC	CASSGGIGGGVWDEQFF	TRBV9	-	TRBJ2-1	-
TGTGCCAGCTCACCAGGGACAGGGAGAACCGGGGAGCTGTTTTTT	CASSPGTGRTGELFF	TRBV18	TRBD1	TRBJ2-2	few
TGTGCCAGCAGCCAACGGTGGGCAACTGAAGCTTTCTTT	CASSQRWATEAFF	TRBV14	-	TRBJ1-1	-
TGTGCCAGCAGCCGAAAGCCGAACTATGGCTACACCTTC	CASSRKPNYGYTF	TRBV14	-	TRBJ1-2	-
TGTGCCACCAGCAGAGAGCGGGGGGCACAACCGACCCAGTACTTC	CATSRERGAQPTQYF	TRBV15	TRBD2	TRBJ2-5	-
TGTGCCAGCAGTTTAACCGCAGGCGGGACCTACGAGCAGTACTTC	CASSLTAGGTYEQYF	TRBV27	-	TRBJ2-7	-
TGCGCCAGCAGCTTTCAGGGACCAGGGGTCTCTGGGGCCAACGTCCTGACTTTC	CASSFQGPGVSGANVLTF	TRBV5-1	-	TRBJ2-6	-
TGTGCCAGCAGCCTTAATGGGGCGAACACTGAAGCTTTCTTT	CASSLNGANTEAFF	TRBV3-1/TRBV3-2	-	TRBJ1-1	-
TGTGCCACCAGGGGTGTTTACGGGACAGATCGAATTATAGAGTCCGGGGAGCTGTTTTTT	CATRGVYGTDRIIESGELFF	TRBV24-1	TRBD1	TRBJ2-2	once
TGTGCCAGCAGAGACGCCAAGGACCCCCGGGAAGAGCAGTACTTC	CASRDAKDPREEQYF	TRBV2	-	TRBJ2-7	-
TGTGCCAGTAGTATAGCCGGACCGGAACAGGGTGGCTACGAGCAGTACTTC	CASSIAGPEQGGYEQYF	TRBV19	-	TRBJ2-7	-
TGTGCCAGCAGTTTCAGGGGTCCCTATGGCTACACCTTC	CASSFRGPYGYTF	TRBV28	-	TRBJ1-2	-
TGTGCCATCAGTGAGGGATCACAGGTATCGCAGCCCCAGCATTTT	CAISEGSQVSQPQHF	TRBV10-3	-	TRBJ1-5	-
TGTGCCAGTATTGGTAGCGGGAGGGTCGGGGAGCTGTTTTTT	CASIGSGRVGELFF	TRBV19	TRBD2	TRBJ2-2	-
TGTGCCAGCAGTTACACGCAGGGGACTGGGGCCAACGTCCTGACTTTC	CASSYTQGTGANVLTF	TRBV6-6	-	TRBJ2-6	-
TGTGCCAGCAGCTTCCCAGGGGGCCGCGGAGGCTACACCTTC	CASSFPGGRGGYTF	TRBV7-9	TRBD1	TRBJ1-2	-
TGTGCCAGCAGCCCCGGGAGGCTGAGCACAGATACGCAGTATTTT	CASSPGRLSTDTQYF	TRBV14	TRBD2	TRBJ2-3	-